A selection of T cell receptor beta chains follows, all from one sample in a study of CD8 T cells in Susac syndrome. TCRdb fed the immunoSEQ multiplex PCR reads into MiXCR, producing one record per CDR3 protein. The sample holds 100,000 to 150,000 distinct CDR3 sequences, around 95% seen once. Sequenced material: CD8+ T cells from PBMCs. Receptors originate from a human donor with Susac syndrome. CDR3s include the opening cysteine and the closing phenylalanine or tryptophan. Each record gives: D gene, V gene, clone size, J gene, CDR3 protein, CDR3 DNA. D genes are given only for firm matches. Clone size, where shown, is once, few, many, or a class for clones that have expanded.

-	TRBV7-9	-	TRBJ2-7	CASSILQGSKYEQYF	TGTGCCAGCAGCATTCTACAAGGGAGCAAATACGAGCAGTACTTC
TRBD2	TRBV9	-	TRBJ2-2	CASLTAGTGELFF	TGTGCCAGTCTGACAGCGGGAACCGGGGAGCTGTTTTTT
-	TRBV30	-	TRBJ2-7	CAWSYGQGTPYEQYF	TGTGCCTGGAGTTATGGGCAGGGGACACCCTACGAGCAGTACTTC
TRBD1	TRBV10-3	-	TRBJ2-2	CAISDGQANTGELFF	TGTGCCATCAGTGACGGACAGGCGAACACCGGGGAGCTGTTTTTT
TRBD2	TRBV20-1	-	TRBJ2-1	CSAYTGTSSYNEQFF	TGCAGTGCTTATACCGGGACTAGCTCCTACAATGAGCAGTTCTTC
TRBD2	TRBV9	-	TRBJ2-1	CASSVAGGSDEQFF	TGTGCCAGCAGCGTAGCGGGAGGGAGCGATGAGCAGTTCTTC
-	TRBV30	-	TRBJ2-3	CAWTLTGGLADTQYF	TGTGCCTGGACCCTGACCGGGGGACTTGCAGATACGCAGTATTTT
-	TRBV30	-	TRBJ1-5	CAWSMGRGEQFNQPQHF	TGTGCCTGGAGTATGGGAAGGGGGGAACAGTTCAATCAGCCCCAGCATTTT
-	TRBV12-3/TRBV12-4	-	TRBJ1-1	CASSLKGAEETEAFF	TGTGCCAGCAGTTTAAAAGGGGCGGAGGAAACTGAAGCTTTCTTT
-	TRBV30	-	TRBJ1-2	CAWRATGVRGYTF	TGTGCCTGGAGGGCCACGGGGGTACGGGGCTACACCTTC
-	TRBV6-4	-	TRBJ1-6	CASSDSTTGNSPLHF	TGTGCCAGCAGTGACTCCACAACAGGGAATTCACCCCTCCACTTT
TRBD2	TRBV27	-	TRBJ2-7	CASRDKGLAGTYEQYF	TGTGCCAGCAGAGATAAGGGACTAGCGGGAACCTACGAGCAGTACTTC
TRBD2	TRBV7-9	-	TRBJ2-1	CASSQAWGGNEQFF	TGTGCCAGCAGCCAGGCGTGGGGGGGGAATGAGCAGTTCTTC
TRBD1	TRBV20-1	-	TRBJ1-6	CSARDFGTGENSPLHF	TGCAGTGCTAGAGATTTCGGGACAGGCGAGAATTCACCCCTCCACTTT
TRBD2	TRBV18	-	TRBJ2-7	CASSPLSGGAREQYF	TGTGCCAGCTCACCACTTAGCGGGGGGGCCCGCGAGCAGTACTTC
-	TRBV21-1	-	TRBJ2-1	CASSKASGRADCNEQFF	TGTGCCAGCAGCAAAGCAAGCGGGAGGGCCGACTGCAATGAGCAGTTCTTC
TRBD1	TRBV6-5	-	TRBJ2-1	CASWPGGSYNEQFF	TGTGCCAGCTGGCCAGGGGGCTCCTACAATGAGCAGTTCTTC
-	TRBV13	-	TRBJ2-4	CASKKGGAKNIQYF	TGTGCCAGCAAAAAGGGAGGTGCCAAAAACATTCAGTACTTC
-	TRBV15	once	TRBJ2-7	CATSREDSVEQYF	TGTGCCACCAGCAGAGAAGACAGCGTAGAGCAGTACTTC
-	TRBV7-9	-	TRBJ2-1	CASSSKGQNNEQFF	TGTGCCAGCAGCTCAAAGGGGCAAAACAATGAGCAGTTCTTC
TRBD2	TRBV4-1	-	TRBJ2-7	CASSHLEIAGGLAYEQYF	TGCGCCAGCAGCCATTTAGAAATAGCGGGAGGATTAGCCTACGAGCAGTACTTC
TRBD2	TRBV6-5	-	TRBJ2-7	CASSYSERGGLDEQYF	TGTGCCAGCAGTTACTCGGAACGGGGGGGCCTTGACGAGCAGTACTTC
-	TRBV4-2	-	TRBJ2-5	CASSQDRQGVETQYF	TGTGCCAGCAGCCAAGATCGTCAGGGCGTAGAGACCCAGTACTTC
TRBD2	TRBV4-3	-	TRBJ2-7	CASSQDYGGSSVYEQYF	TGCGCCAGCAGCCAAGATTACGGCGGGAGCTCAGTCTACGAGCAGTACTTC
-	TRBV19	-	TRBJ2-1	CASSFGGNYNEQFF	TGTGCCAGTAGTTTTGGCGGTAACTACAATGAGCAGTTCTTC
-	TRBV30	-	TRBJ1-1	CAWSVGLENTEAFF	TGTGCCTGGAGTGTTGGTCTCGAAAACACTGAAGCTTTCTTT
TRBD2	TRBV4-1	-	TRBJ2-3	CASSQETGTSGGTTDTQYF	TGCGCCAGCAGCCAAGAGACCGGGACTAGCGGGGGGACCACAGATACGCAGTATTTT
TRBD1	TRBV3-1	-	TRBJ2-7	CASSPGQGHYEQYF	TGTGCCAGCAGCCCCGGACAGGGGCACTACGAGCAGTACTTC
-	TRBV5-8	-	TRBJ2-5	CASSRPWLIFRDAQETQYF	TGTGCCAGCAGCAGGCCATGGTTGATTTTCCGGGACGCCCAAGAGACCCAGTACTTC
-	TRBV2	-	TRBJ2-1	CASSLGRGTYNEQFF	TGTGCCAGCAGCCTAGGTCGGGGGACCTACAATGAGCAGTTCTTC
TRBD2	TRBV15	-	TRBJ2-3	CATSKSRGGGADTQYF	TGTGCCACCAGCAAGAGCCGGGGTGGGGGGGCAGATACGCAGTATTTT